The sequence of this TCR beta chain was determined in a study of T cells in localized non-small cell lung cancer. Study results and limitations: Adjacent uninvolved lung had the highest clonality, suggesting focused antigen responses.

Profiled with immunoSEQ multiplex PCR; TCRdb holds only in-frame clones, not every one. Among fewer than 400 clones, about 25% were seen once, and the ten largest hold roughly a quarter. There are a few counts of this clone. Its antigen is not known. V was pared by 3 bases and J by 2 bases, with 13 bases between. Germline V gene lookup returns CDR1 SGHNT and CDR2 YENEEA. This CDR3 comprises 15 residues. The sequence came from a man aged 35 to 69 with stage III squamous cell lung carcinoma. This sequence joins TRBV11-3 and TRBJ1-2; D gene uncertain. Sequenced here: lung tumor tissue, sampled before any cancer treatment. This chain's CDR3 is CASSLQSGGNYGYTF. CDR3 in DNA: TGTGCCAGCAGCTTGCAAAGCGGCGGAAACTATGGCTACACCTTC.